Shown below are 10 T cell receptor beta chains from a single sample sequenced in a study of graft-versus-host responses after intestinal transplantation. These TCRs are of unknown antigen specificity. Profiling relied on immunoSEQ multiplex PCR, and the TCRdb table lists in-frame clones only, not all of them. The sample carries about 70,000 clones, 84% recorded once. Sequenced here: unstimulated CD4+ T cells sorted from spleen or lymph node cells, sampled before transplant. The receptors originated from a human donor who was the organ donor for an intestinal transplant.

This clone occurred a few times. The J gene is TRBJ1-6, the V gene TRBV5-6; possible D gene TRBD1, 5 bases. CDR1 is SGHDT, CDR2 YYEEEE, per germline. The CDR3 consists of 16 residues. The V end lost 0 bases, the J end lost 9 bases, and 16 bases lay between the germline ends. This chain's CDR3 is CASSLGVVRGSSPLHF. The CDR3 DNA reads TGTGCCAGCAGCTTGGGTGTTGTAAGGGGTTCTTCACCCCTCCACTTT.

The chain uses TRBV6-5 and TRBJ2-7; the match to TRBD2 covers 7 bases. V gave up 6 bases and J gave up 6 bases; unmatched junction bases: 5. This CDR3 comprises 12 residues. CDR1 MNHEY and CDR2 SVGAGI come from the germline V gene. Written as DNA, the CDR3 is TGTGCCAGCAGGGGCAGGGAGGGCGAGCAGTACGTC. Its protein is CASRGREGEQYV.

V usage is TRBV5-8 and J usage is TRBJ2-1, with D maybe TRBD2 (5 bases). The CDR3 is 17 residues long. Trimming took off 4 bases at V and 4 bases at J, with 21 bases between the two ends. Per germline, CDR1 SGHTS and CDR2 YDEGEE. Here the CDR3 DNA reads TGTGCCAGCAGCGCGTTACTAGTTAGTGGGCGTTACAATGAGCAGTTCTTC. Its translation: CASSALLVSGRYNEQFF.

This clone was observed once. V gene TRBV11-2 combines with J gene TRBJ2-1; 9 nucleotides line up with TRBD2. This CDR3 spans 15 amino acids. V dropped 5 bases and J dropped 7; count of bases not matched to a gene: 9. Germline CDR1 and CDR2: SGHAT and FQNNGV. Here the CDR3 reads CASSRSGGYANEQFF. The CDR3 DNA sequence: TGTGCCAGCAGCCGCAGCGGGGGGTATGCGAATGAGCAGTTCTTC. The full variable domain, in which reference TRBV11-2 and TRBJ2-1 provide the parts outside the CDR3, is EAGVAQSPRYKIIEKRQSVAFWCNPISGHATLYWYQQILGQGPKLLIQFQNNGVVDDSQLPKDRFSAERLKGVDSTLKIQPAKLEDSAVYLCASSRSGGYANEQFFGPGTRLTVL.

The CDR3: CASSSTTMNTEAFF. The CDR3 nucleotides are TGCGCCAGCAGCTCGACTACTATGAACACTGAAGCTTTCTTT. The rearrangement joins TRBV5-1 to TRBJ1-1; D ambiguous. V was cut by 3 bases and J by 0 bases, with 9 bases left in between. Germline values: CDR1 SGHRS, CDR2 YFSETQ. The CDR3 contains 14 residues.

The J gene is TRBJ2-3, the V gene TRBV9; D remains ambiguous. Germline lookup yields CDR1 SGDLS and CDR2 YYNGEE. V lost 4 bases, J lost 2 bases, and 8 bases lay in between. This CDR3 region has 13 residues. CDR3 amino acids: CASSPHNTDTQYF. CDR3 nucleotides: TGTGCCAGCAGCCCTCACAACACAGATACGCAGTATTTT.

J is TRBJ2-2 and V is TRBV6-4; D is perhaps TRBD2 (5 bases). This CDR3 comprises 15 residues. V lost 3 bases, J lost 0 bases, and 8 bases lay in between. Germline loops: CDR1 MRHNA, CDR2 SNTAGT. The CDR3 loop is CASSESGTNTGELFF. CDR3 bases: TGTGCCAGCAGTGAATCCGGGACGAACACCGGGGAGCTGTTTTTT.

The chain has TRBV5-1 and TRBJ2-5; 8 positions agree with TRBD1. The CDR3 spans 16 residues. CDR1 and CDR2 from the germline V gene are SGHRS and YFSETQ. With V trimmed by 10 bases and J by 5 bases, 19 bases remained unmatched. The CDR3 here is CASRGRGLDPQETQYF. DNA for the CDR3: TGCGCCTCCAGGGGGCGCGGGCTGGACCCGCAGGAGACCCAGTACTTC.

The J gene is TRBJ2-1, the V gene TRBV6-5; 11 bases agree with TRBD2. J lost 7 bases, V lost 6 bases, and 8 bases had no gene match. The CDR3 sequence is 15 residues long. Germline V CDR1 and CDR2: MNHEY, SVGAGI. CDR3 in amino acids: CASRPTSGGPNEQFF. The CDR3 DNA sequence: TGTGCCAGCAGGCCTACTAGCGGGGGCCCTAATGAGCAGTTCTTC.

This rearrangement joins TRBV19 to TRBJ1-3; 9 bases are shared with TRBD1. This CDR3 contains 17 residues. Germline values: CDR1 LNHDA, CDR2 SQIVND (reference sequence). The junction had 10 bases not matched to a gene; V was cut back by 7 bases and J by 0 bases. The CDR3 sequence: CASTETGGRFSGNTIYF. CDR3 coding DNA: TGTGCCAGTACCGAGACAGGGGGACGCTTCTCTGGAAACACCATATATTTT. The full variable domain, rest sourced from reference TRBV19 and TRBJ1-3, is DGGITQSPKYLFRKEGQNVTLSCEQNLNHDAMYWYRQDPGQGLRLIYYSQIVNDFQKGDIAEGYSVSREKKESFPLTVTSAQKNPTAFYLCASTETGGRFSGNTIYFGEGSWLTVV.